The sample holds one count of the clone carrying this T cell receptor (beta chain). Antigen: not known. The PCR made use of 60 Vbeta and 13 Jbeta primers. Sequencing was performed with immunoSEQ multiplex PCR; in TCRdb, only in-frame clones are kept and a portion is missing. The sample lists 150,000 to 200,000 clones, approximately 70% occurring once. The data stem from a study of cytomegalovirus exposure and HLA in healthy donors. Study-wide findings and caveats: Several top significant clusters appeared, in a later analysis, to be linked to common viral pathogens. An observed cluster of highly shared sequence variants was recorded as a likely sequencing artifact. Reportedly, HLA-A and HLA-B alleles of most subjects were accurately predicted from TCR beta.

This CDR3 spans 16 amino acids. Trimming at V came to 5 bases and at J to 4 bases, leaving 13 bases not matched to a gene. Germline CDR1 LNHDA, CDR2 SQIVND (reference sequence). Sequencing was carried out using PBMCs. The source is a man aged 40-50 years in good health and CMV-seropositive. The rearrangement links TRBV19 to TRBJ2-5; TRBD1 agrees at 7 bases. The CDR3 sequence: CASSPADRIKVETQYF. CDR3 DNA sequence: TGTGCCAGTAGTCCCGCGGACAGGATTAAGGTAGAGACCCAGTACTTC.